The TCR beta chain described here comes from a study of blood T cell repertoires in COVID-19. Turning to the study itself: There were acute and convalescent COVID-19 samples, and they came from the United States, Italy and Spain.

Participants, roughly 18 to 90 years old, spanned around 26 US areas. TCRdb's copy holds only in-frame clones and misses some; the assay was immunoSEQ multiplex PCR. The data contain about 390,000 clones, around nine tenths of them seen just once; the ten biggest clones take up roughly 9.4%. Per germline, CDR1 LGHDT and CDR2 YNNKEL (reference sequence). V lost 4 bases, J lost 5 bases, and 12 bases lay in between. The CDR3 covers 14 residues. This TCR came from a woman aged 45 to 65 who had recovered from COVID-19. The rearrangement links TRBV3-1 (or the pseudogene TRBV3-2) to TRBJ1-5, with D hard to call. What was sequenced was PBMCs or T cells enriched from blood (not recorded which). Here the CDR3 reads CASSLGVRDQPQHF. DNA for the CDR3: TGTGCCAGCAGCCTCGGGGTAAGGGATCAGCCCCAGCATTTT.